This entry concerns a single T cell receptor (beta chain). Its antigen is unknown. The sample holds no much larger clone one base away, and base qualities are not on file. The sample originates from a study of beta chain features in type 1 diabetes (dated by TCRdb to the late 2010s). For the study in its entirety: No differences in mean age, gender distribution, total cell number or subset yield were found between patients and healthy donors. A total of 107,917,701 sorted cells were examined across all samples, and the number of cells per subset was strongly correlated with RNA yield. The study compared the TCRB repertoires of sorted circulating CD4+ T cell subsets in recently diagnosed type 1 diabetes patients with those in matched healthy donors. Whereas all 30 or so donors provided naive and central memory subsets, regulatory and stem cell-like memory subsets were isolated from just 8 patients and roughly eight healthy donors.

The entire isolated RNA was reverse transcribed using the High Capacity cDNA Reverse Transcription Kit, and thus expressed TCRB transcripts were sequenced. Deep immunoSEQ sequencing was performed on naive, central memory and regulatory T cell samples, with an average of roughly 3.6 million total reads per sample. Sorted cells were lysed in RLT buffer and RNA was extracted with DNase-treated RNeasy Micro or Mini kits, depending on cell number. To prevent cross-contamination, each cell subset was processed individually, whereas patient and healthy donor samples were processed jointly. Using the immunoSEQ multiplex PCR, TCRB sequences were amplified from cDNA into 87-bp fragments spanning the CDR3 region. Sequencing of the amplicons was done on the Illumina HiSeq platform. Per the authors' processing: PCR bias was computationally corrected using synthetic template baselines, reads within Hamming distance 2 were collapsed, and singletons that could not be merged were discarded. Reads were aligned to IMGT to assign V, D and J genes, CDR3 length, and insertions or deletions at six rearrangement sites. Within each subset, clonotype counts were normalized to sorted cell number, and only after that were true diversity and Gini coefficients computed with the tcR R package. The overlap coefficient, calculated on TCRB nucleotide sequences, was used to quantify repertoire sharing. Out-of-frame TCRB sequences from naive cells were analyzed to stand in for the pre-selection repertoire. The immuneACCESS repertoire file appears here via TCRdb, limited to in-frame rearrangements. These files lack a portion of the clones; in checked studies, under half of the deficit traces to unresolved V genes, and the cause of the others is not known. V, J and clone size are those of that table, while D and trimming were read from the DNA. A total of around 240,000 clones appear in this sample, roughly two thirds of them only once. The top ten constitute 0.053% of the sample.

Each donor gave one peripheral blood draw, averaging roughly 0.11 L, which was collected into heparinised tubes. A BD FACSAria II and a panel including CD45RO, CCR7, CD25, CD127, CD95 and CD27 were used to sort naive, central memory, regulatory and stem cell-like memory CD4+ T cells. Every sorted population had a purity above 95%. PBMCs were isolated right away by Lymphoprep density gradient centrifugation and were stained directly, without culture. To minimize batch effects, samples were stained and sorted in pairs, one healthy donor with one patient per experiment. What the work shows at the level of the full study, not this receptor alone: The naive, central memory and regulatory TCRB repertoires appeared to resemble one another more closely among patients than among healthy donors. Because the HLA sub-analyses included only small numbers of individuals, any influence of HLA type on TCRB rearrangement was left unresolved. At VDJ recombination sites, type 1 diabetes patients had fewer insertions and more deleted nucleotides, which implies abnormalities in thymic rearrangement. A moderate but significant shortening of TCRB CDR3 length was observed in type 1 diabetes patients in all four CD4+ subsets. Because cDNA rather than genomic DNA was sequenced, highly expressing activated cells could have been over-represented, although no difference in activation and CD3 levels was found between groups. Shorter templates might have been favored by PCR, but patient and control samples were amplified and corrected together, so both groups would have been affected equally by any skew.

Via the germline V gene (reference sequence), CDR1 is GTSNPN and CDR2 SVGIG. The CDR3 covers 16 residues, taking in both the cysteine and the phenylalanine. Solely the CDR3 DNA is kept, with 48 bases framed from the first base. V is cut back by 4 bases and J by 4 bases, with 8 bases in the junction unmatched. This clonotype was obtained from a man aged 25 to 40 in good health. Source material: naive CD4+ T cells from blood. The cell subset or site label for this specimen denotes: true naive CD4+ T cells. In this chain, TRBV30 is recombined with TRBJ2-3, with TRBD2 identical over 13 junction bases. Read as DNA, the sequence is TGTGCCTGGACTAAGGGACTAGCGGGGATCTCAGATACGCAGTATTTT. Its coded protein is CAWTKGLAGISDTQYF.